This TCR beta chain was documented in a study of OX40 agonist ivuxolimab in advanced cancers. Study as a whole: Approximately 40% of patients had received prior checkpoint inhibitor therapy.

The CDR3 length is 11 residues. Deletions cut 4 bases from V and 11 bases from J, with 14 bases between. Germline lookup yields CDR1 SQVTM and CDR2 ANQGSEA. Measured with immunoSEQ multiplex PCR; TCRdb has only the in-frame clones, and not every one. Of 80,000 or so clones in the sample, less than 95% are singletons; the top ten hold more than 1.5%. Sequences were derived from CD4+ or CD8+ T cells sorted from blood, sampled in a trial of the OX40 agonist ivuxolimab. This clonotype originated in an adult with an advanced solid tumor such as melanoma, head and neck, liver or kidney cancer. The chain joins TRBV29-1 to TRBJ1-1, with a weak D call TRBD1 (6 bases). The chain's CDR3 is CSVVQGLGAFF. The CDR3 coding sequence is TGCAGCGTTGTACAGGGCCTTGGGGCTTTCTTT.